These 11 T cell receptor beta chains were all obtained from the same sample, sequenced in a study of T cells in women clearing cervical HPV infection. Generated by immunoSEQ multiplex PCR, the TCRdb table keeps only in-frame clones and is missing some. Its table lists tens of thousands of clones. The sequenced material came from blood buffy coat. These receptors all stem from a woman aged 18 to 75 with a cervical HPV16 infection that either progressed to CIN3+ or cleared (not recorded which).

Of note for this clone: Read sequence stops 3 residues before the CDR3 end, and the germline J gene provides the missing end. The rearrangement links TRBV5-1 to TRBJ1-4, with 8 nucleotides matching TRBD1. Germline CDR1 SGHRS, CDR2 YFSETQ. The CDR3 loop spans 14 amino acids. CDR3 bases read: TGCGCCAGCAGCAGTGGACAGGGTGAATCACCA. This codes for CASSSGQGESP. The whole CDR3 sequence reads CASSSGQGESPLFF.

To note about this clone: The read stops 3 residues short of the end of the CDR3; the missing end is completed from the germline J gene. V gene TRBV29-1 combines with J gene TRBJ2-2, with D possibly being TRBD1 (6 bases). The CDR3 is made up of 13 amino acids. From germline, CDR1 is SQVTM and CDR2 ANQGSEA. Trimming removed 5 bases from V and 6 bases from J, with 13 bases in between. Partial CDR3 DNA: TGCAGCGTTCAACAGGGTGGAGCCGGGGAG. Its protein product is CSVQQGGAGE. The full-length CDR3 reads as CSVQQGGAGELFF.

The covered CDR3 bases are TGTGCCAGCAGCCAAGTAGGACTTTTAGGGGGAAAA. This encodes CASSQVGLLGGK. The whole CDR3 is CASSQVGLLGGKLFF. The chain combines TRBV14 with TRBJ1-4; possibly TRBD1 for D (6 bases). Read data end 3 residues before the CDR3 end; the end is taken from the germline J gene. CDR1 is SGHDN and CDR2 is FVKESK in the germline V gene. There are 15 residues in the CDR3. V was cut by 1 base and J by 10 bases, with 16 bases left in between.

The CDR3 sequence is CASTLDRDNSPLHF. Partial CDR3 DNA: TGTGCCAGCACCTTAGACAGGGATAATTCACCC. The rearrangement joins TRBV12-3 or TRBV12-4 to TRBJ1-6, with 7 nucleotides matching TRBD1. The read ends 3 residues before the CDR3 terminus; that terminus is restored from the germline J gene. This CDR3 comprises 14 residues. V gave up 7 bases and J gave up 5 bases; unmatched junction bases: 5.

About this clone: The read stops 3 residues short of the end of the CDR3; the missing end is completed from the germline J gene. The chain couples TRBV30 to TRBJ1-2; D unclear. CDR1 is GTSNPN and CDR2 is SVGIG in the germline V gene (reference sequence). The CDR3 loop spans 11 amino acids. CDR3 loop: CAWNRGEGYTF. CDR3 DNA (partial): TGTGCCTGGAACCGGGGAGAGGGC. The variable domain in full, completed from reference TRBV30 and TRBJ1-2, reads SQTIHQWPATLVQPVGSPLSLECTVEGTSNPNLYWYRQAAGRGLQLLFYSVGIGQISSEVPQNLSASRPQDRQFILSSKKLLLSDSGFYLCAWNRGEGYTFGSGTRLTVV.

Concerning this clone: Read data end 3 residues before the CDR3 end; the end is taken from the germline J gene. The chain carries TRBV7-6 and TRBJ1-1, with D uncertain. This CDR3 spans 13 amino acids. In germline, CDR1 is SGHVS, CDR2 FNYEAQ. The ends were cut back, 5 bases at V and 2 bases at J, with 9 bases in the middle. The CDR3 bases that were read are TGTGCCAGCAGCGCAGACACAAACACTGAA. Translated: CASSADTNTE. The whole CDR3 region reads CASSADTNTEAFF.

CDR3 residues: CASRTGGLLYEQYF. CDR3 bases read: TGCGCCAGCAGGACAGGGGGTCTCCTCTACGAG. The chain employs TRBV5-1 and TRBJ2-7, with 9 nucleotides matching TRBD1. The read halts 3 residues ahead of the CDR3 end, with the missing end drawn from the germline J gene. This CDR3 has 14 residues. Trimming cost V 5 bases and J 3 bases; bases outside gene matches: 6. The germline V gene has CDR1 SGHRS and CDR2 YFSETQ.

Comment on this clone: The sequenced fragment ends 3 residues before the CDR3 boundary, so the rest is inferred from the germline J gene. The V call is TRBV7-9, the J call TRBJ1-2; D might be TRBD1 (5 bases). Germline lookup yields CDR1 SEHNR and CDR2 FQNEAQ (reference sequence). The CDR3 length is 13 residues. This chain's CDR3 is CASVRVQFEGYTF. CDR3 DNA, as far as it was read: TGTGCCAGCGTCAGGGTTCAGTTCGAAGGC. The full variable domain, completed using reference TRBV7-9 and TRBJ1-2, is DTGVSQNPRHKITKRGQNVTFRCDPISEHNRLYWYRQTLGQGPEFLTYFQNEAQLEKSRLLSDRFSAERPKGSFSTLEIQRTEQGDSAMYLCASVRVQFEGYTFGSGTRLTVV.

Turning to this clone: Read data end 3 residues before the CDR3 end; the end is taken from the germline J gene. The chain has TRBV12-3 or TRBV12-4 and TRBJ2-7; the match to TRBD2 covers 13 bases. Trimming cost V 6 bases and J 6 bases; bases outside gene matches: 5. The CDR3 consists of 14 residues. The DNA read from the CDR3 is TGTGCCAGCAGCGGGACTAGCGGGACTCGCGAG. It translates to CASSGTSGTRE. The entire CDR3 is CASSGTSGTREQYF.

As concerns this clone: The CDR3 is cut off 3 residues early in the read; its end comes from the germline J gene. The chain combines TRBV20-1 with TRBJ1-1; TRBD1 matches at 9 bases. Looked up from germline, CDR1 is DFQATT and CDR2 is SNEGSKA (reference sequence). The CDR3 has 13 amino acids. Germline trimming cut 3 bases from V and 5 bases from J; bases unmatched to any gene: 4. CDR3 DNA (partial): TGCAGTGCTAGTGACAGGGGGGGAACTGAA. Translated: CSASDRGGTE. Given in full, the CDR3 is CSASDRGGTEAFF.

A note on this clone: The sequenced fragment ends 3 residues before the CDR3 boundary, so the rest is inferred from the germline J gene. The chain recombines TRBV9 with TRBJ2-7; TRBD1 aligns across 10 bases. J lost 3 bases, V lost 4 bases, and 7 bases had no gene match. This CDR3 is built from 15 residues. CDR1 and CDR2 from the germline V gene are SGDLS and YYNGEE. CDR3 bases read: TGTGCCAGCAGCATTGGGACAGGGGATGGCTACGAG. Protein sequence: CASSIGTGDGYE. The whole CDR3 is CASSIGTGDGYEQYF.